Listed below are T cell receptor beta chains from one sample, sequenced in a study of T cell responses to AZD1222 COVID-19 vaccine. Clones were sequenced by immunoSEQ multiplex PCR, and TCRdb holds only the in-frame ones, with some missing. The table includes about 120,000 clones, 80% to 90% detected once. The specimen was peripheral blood, collected on day 0 of AZD1222 vaccination. These receptors all stem from an adult in good health. CDR3s include the opening cysteine and the closing phenylalanine or tryptophan. A D gene is named only where the DNA matches it firmly. Some rows have no size entry. The others give once, few or many, or a class for an expanded clone.

>TRBJ2-2|TRBV19|-|-
CASNADRTGELFF
TGTGCCAGTAACGCGGACCGTACCGGGGAGCTGTTTTTT
>TRBJ1-4|TRBV27|TRBD1|-
CASSRDRKATNEKLFF
TGTGCCAGCAGCCGGGACAGGAAAGCAACTAATGAAAAACTGTTTTTT
>TRBJ1-5|TRBV2|-|-
CASSEGGRYNQPQHF
TGTGCCAGCAGTGAAGGTGGGAGGTATAATCAGCCCCAGCATTTT
>TRBJ2-5|TRBV2|TRBD2|once
CASELAGPQETQYF
TGTGCCAGCGAGCTAGCGGGACCCCAAGAGACCCAGTACTTC
>TRBJ1-6|TRBV28|-|-
CAVDKRGRDNSPLHF
TGTGCCGTCGATAAAAGGGGCAGGGACAATTCACCCCTCCACTTT
>TRBJ2-2|TRBV5-1|-|few
CASSLPQTNTGELFF
TGCGCCAGCAGCTTGCCTCAGACAAACACCGGGGAGCTGTTTTTT
>TRBJ2-1|TRBV7-2|-|-
CASSHPPLGNEQFF
TGTGCCAGCAGCCACCCTCCGCTGGGCAATGAGCAGTTCTTC
>TRBJ1-3|TRBV4-3|TRBD1|once
CASSPDRGQWNTIYF
TGCGCCAGCAGCCCGGACAGGGGGCAGTGGAACACCATATATTTT
>TRBJ2-3|TRBV10-3|TRBD1|-
CAISRGQGAHTQYF
TGTGCCATCAGTCGGGGTCAGGGGGCGCATACGCAGTATTTT
>TRBJ1-1|TRBV19|TRBD1|-
CAPRQDNRGPTEAFF
TGTGCCCCGCGGCAGGACAACAGGGGGCCCACTGAAGCTTTCTTT
>TRBJ1-1|TRBV19|TRBD1|-
CASSSMRTGAEGTEAFF
TGTGCCAGTAGTTCTATGAGAACAGGGGCGGAAGGCACTGAAGCTTTCTTT
>TRBJ1-6|TRBV7-9|TRBD1|-
CASSRTGARENSPLHF
TGTGCCAGCTCGCGGACAGGGGCCAGGGAGAATTCACCCCTCCACTTT
>TRBJ2-6|TRBV6-2/TRBV6-3|-|few
CASSNGTGANVLTF
TGTGCCAGCAGTAACGGGACTGGGGCCAACGTCCTGACTTTC
>TRBJ1-1|TRBV3-1/TRBV3-2|-|-
CASSREGDILAFF
TGTGCCAGCAGCCGTGAGGGGGATATACTCGCTTTCTTT
>TRBJ2-7|TRBV2|TRBD2|-
CASSKGLAVYEQYF
TGTGCCAGCAGTAAAGGACTAGCGGTTTACGAGCAGTACTTC
>TRBJ1-2|TRBV20-1|TRBD1|-
CSADRGGYTF
TGCAGTGCTGACAGGGGCGGCTACACCTTC
>TRBJ1-3|TRBV5-1|-|-
CASSFTAGWSSGNTIYF
TGCGCCAGCAGCTTTACTGCAGGCTGGAGCTCTGGAAACACCATATATTTT